This T cell receptor beta chain is drawn from a study of Ad26.COV2.S vaccination and SARS-CoV-2 variants. The study's findings and limits: Spike-specific TCR breadth in vaccine recipients exceeded that seen in placebo recipients.

Stated treatment: roughly 20 received Ad26.COV2.S at low or high dose, single or two shots; about 5 received placebo; per-sample allocation not given. Samples analyzed were those drawn on day 63 after the first vaccine or placebo injection. The donor was a Boston adult aged 18-55 years. Data came from immunoSEQ multiplex PCR; TCRdb stores just in-frame clones and leaves some out. The repertoire holds hundreds of thousands of clones, with 75% to 90% as singletons. With respect to this clone: Its antigen remains unknown.

The CDR3 extends over 17 amino acids. Germline V gene sequence: CDR1 MDHEN, CDR2 SYDVKM. V lost 8 bases and J 0 bases, leaving 17 bases between the germline ends. The sample in question was peripheral blood, obtained in a trial of Ad26.COV2.S vaccine versus placebo. The V and J genes are TRBV28 and TRBJ2-6; D gene uncertain. The clonotype originates from a person between 18 and 60 years old who received the Ad26.COV2.S COVID-19 vaccine or a placebo. The CDR3 coding sequence is TGTGCCAGCCGGAACAGTTTAGCCACCTCTGGGGCCAACGTCCTGACTTTC. Amino acids: CASRNSLATSGANVLTF.